This is a list of T cell receptor beta chains from one sample in a study of blood T cell repertoires in COVID-19. Method: immunoSEQ multiplex PCR; TCRdb's copy keeps in-frame clones and lacks some. The sample holds approximately 210,000 clones, 75% to 90% seen once. The specimen sequenced was peripheral blood. These receptors originate from a man aged 25-45 years who had recovered from COVID-19. CDR3s leave out the opening cysteine and the closing phenylalanine or tryptophan. The order of the fields is J gene, V gene, CDR3 protein.

>TRBJ2-3|TRBV6-6
ASSWGDRVSDTQY
>TRBJ1-6|TRBV21-1
ASSPGALH
>TRBJ1-1|TRBV3-1/TRBV3-2
ASSPLARGRSTEAF
>TRBJ1-2|TRBV7-2
ASTTGVGILLNYGYT
>TRBJ1-1|TRBV20-1
RPPGNTEAF
>TRBJ1-4|TRBV27
ASSSLMHRGANEKLF
>TRBJ2-7|TRBV6-5
ASSSPARDRTYEQY
>TRBJ2-3|TRBV19
ASSTGLAGGFTDTQY
>TRBJ2-7|TRBV30
AWSAARTGIHGEQY
>TRBJ1-5|TRBV6-5
ASTTQGSNQPQH
>TRBJ2-3|TRBV3-1/TRBV3-2
ASSLAPSGITDTQY
>TRBJ2-3|TRBV5-1
ASSSGQGTDTQY
>TRBJ2-1|TRBV7-8
ASSSGLYEQF
>TRBJ1-2|TRBV4-3
ASSHRHQVLYGYT
>TRBJ2-3|TRBV7-2
ASSLFGQGASDTQY
>TRBJ1-4|TRBV7-9
ASSPGQGVYNEKLF
>TRBJ2-1|TRBV7-2
ASSLRGAGYNEQF
>TRBJ2-6|TRBV29-1
SVESGPLSGANVLT
>TRBJ1-2|TRBV5-6
ASSLVSFKRYT
>TRBJ2-7|TRBV7-2
ASSSGTPYSYEQY